The clone carrying this T cell receptor beta chain was observed once. The sample is drawn from a study of blood T cell repertoires in COVID-19. V dropped 1 base and J dropped 3; count of bases not matched to a gene: 4. CDR3 size: 16 residues. Per germline, CDR1 SEHNR and CDR2 FQNEAQ (reference sequence). Researchers sorted participants into cohorts using their self-reported clinical history. Clones were read by immunoSEQ multiplex PCR, and TCRdb kept only the in-frame ones, dropping some. The table records some 120,000 clones, around 83% of them present only once. This TCR was sampled from a young man who had recovered from COVID-19. V usage is TRBV7-9 and J usage is TRBJ2-2; TRBD1 matches at 8 bases. The sample was PBMCs or T cells enriched from blood (not recorded which). The CDR3 loop is CASSLELGQDTGELFF. DNA of the CDR3: TGTGCCAGCAGCTTAGAGTTGGGACAGGACACCGGGGAGCTGTTTTTT.